A selection of T cell receptor beta chains follows, all from one sample in a study of blood T cell repertoires in COVID-19. The protocol was immunoSEQ multiplex PCR, while the TCRdb copy is restricted to in-frame clones and leaves out a portion. The sample contains 250,000 or so clones, 87% of which appear only once. The sample was PBMCs or T cells enriched from blood (not recorded which). These receptor sequences come from a man aged 25 to 40 who had recovered from COVID-19. CDR3s include the opening cysteine and the closing phenylalanine or tryptophan. A D gene is named only where the DNA matches it firmly. Size values are once, few and many counts, or a class for expanded clones, and some rows have none.

V gene: TRBV9; clone size: once; D gene: TRBD1; J gene: TRBJ1-4; CDR3 protein: CASSAPQGGGEKLFF; CDR3 DNA: TGTGCCAGCAGCGCCCCACAGGGGGGGGGTGAAAAACTGTTTTTT
V gene: TRBV16; clone size: NA; D gene: NA; J gene: TRBJ1-1; CDR3 protein: CASSQSGQGLTEAFF; CDR3 DNA: TGTGCCAGCAGCCAATCCGGGCAGGGGCTCACTGAAGCTTTCTTT
V gene: TRBV21-1; clone size: NA; D gene: NA; J gene: TRBJ1-3; CDR3 protein: CASSSWNDRGGNTIYF; CDR3 DNA: TGTGCCAGCAGCTCCTGGAACGACAGGGGAGGAAACACCATATATTTT
V gene: TRBV5-4; clone size: NA; D gene: NA; J gene: TRBJ1-4; CDR3 protein: CASSFSQGKLFF; CDR3 DNA: TGTGCCAGCAGTTTCTCTCAGGGAAAACTGTTTTTT
V gene: TRBV28; clone size: NA; D gene: TRBD2; J gene: TRBJ2-7; CDR3 protein: CASRGGTASYEQYF; CDR3 DNA: TGTGCCAGCAGGGGGGGGACCGCCTCCTACGAGCAGTACTTC
V gene: TRBV5-5; clone size: NA; D gene: NA; J gene: TRBJ1-6; CDR3 protein: CASRPYGVNSPLHF; CDR3 DNA: TGTGCCAGCAGACCTTACGGGGTTAATTCACCCCTCCACTTT
V gene: TRBV28; clone size: NA; D gene: TRBD2; J gene: TRBJ2-1; CDR3 protein: CASSLLGTSGSDNEQFF; CDR3 DNA: TGTGCCAGCAGTTTACTCGGGACTAGCGGGAGTGACAATGAGCAGTTCTTC
V gene: TRBV6-1; clone size: NA; D gene: TRBD1; J gene: TRBJ1-2; CDR3 protein: CASSQGTATSLYGYTF; CDR3 DNA: TGTGCCAGCAGTCAAGGGACAGCAACCTCCCTCTATGGCTACACCTTC
V gene: TRBV5-4; clone size: NA; D gene: TRBD2; J gene: TRBJ2-3; CDR3 protein: CASSLFGGALDTQYF; CDR3 DNA: TGTGCCAGCAGCTTGTTCGGGGGGGCATTAGATACGCAGTATTTT
V gene: TRBV5-1; clone size: NA; D gene: NA; J gene: TRBJ2-3; CDR3 protein: CASRPNGRGEDTQYF; CDR3 DNA: TGCGCCAGCCGCCCCAACGGGAGAGGAGAAGATACGCAGTATTTT
V gene: TRBV6-5; clone size: NA; D gene: NA; J gene: TRBJ1-2; CDR3 protein: CASRLQGSGYTF; CDR3 DNA: TGTGCCAGCAGATTACAGGGAAGTGGCTACACCTTC
V gene: TRBV9; clone size: NA; D gene: TRBD2; J gene: TRBJ2-3; CDR3 protein: CASSVSGGATDTQYF; CDR3 DNA: TGTGCCAGCAGCGTTAGCGGGGGAGCAACAGATACGCAGTATTTT
V gene: TRBV3-1/TRBV3-2; clone size: NA; D gene: NA; J gene: TRBJ1-5; CDR3 protein: CASSQDFVSNQPQHF; CDR3 DNA: TGTGCCAGCAGCCAAGATTTCGTTAGCAATCAGCCCCAGCATTTT
V gene: TRBV9; clone size: NA; D gene: TRBD1; J gene: TRBJ1-2; CDR3 protein: CASSLGQGAGYTF; CDR3 DNA: TGTGCCAGCAGCCTCGGACAGGGGGCTGGCTACACCTTC
V gene: TRBV6-1; clone size: NA; D gene: NA; J gene: TRBJ2-1; CDR3 protein: CASSEVEGAGQFF; CDR3 DNA: TGTGCCAGCAGTGAGGTCGAGGGTGCGGGGCAGTTCTTC
V gene: TRBV27; clone size: NA; D gene: TRBD2; J gene: TRBJ2-1; CDR3 protein: CASSSTGTSGIQFF; CDR3 DNA: TGTGCCAGCAGTTCTACCGGGACTAGCGGGATTCAGTTCTTC
V gene: TRBV6-2/TRBV6-3; clone size: NA; D gene: TRBD1; J gene: TRBJ1-2; CDR3 protein: CASSDSSDRDYGYTF; CDR3 DNA: TGTGCCAGCAGTGATTCCTCTGACAGGGACTATGGCTACACCTTC
V gene: TRBV2; clone size: once; D gene: NA; J gene: TRBJ2-5; CDR3 protein: CASSFFGQNQETQYF; CDR3 DNA: TGTGCCAGCAGTTTTTTCGGACAGAACCAAGAGACCCAGTACTTC
V gene: TRBV2; clone size: once; D gene: NA; J gene: TRBJ2-5; CDR3 protein: CASNRLSQRETQYF; CDR3 DNA: TGTGCCAGCAATAGACTATCCCAGAGGGAGACCCAGTACTTC
V gene: TRBV5-1; clone size: NA; D gene: NA; J gene: TRBJ1-1; CDR3 protein: CASSLDMVTKNTEAFF; CDR3 DNA: TGCGCCAGCAGCTTGGATATGGTGACAAAAAACACTGAAGCTTTCTTT
V gene: TRBV19; clone size: NA; D gene: TRBD1; J gene: TRBJ1-2; CDR3 protein: CASFRSGTGLYGYTF; CDR3 DNA: TGTGCCAGCTTCCGATCCGGGACAGGGCTCTATGGCTACACCTTC
V gene: TRBV4-1; clone size: NA; D gene: TRBD1; J gene: TRBJ1-6; CDR3 protein: CASSGPTGFYNSPLHF; CDR3 DNA: TGCGCCAGCAGCGGACCGACAGGGTTCTATAATTCACCCCTCCACTTT
V gene: TRBV28; clone size: NA; D gene: TRBD2; J gene: TRBJ2-6; CDR3 protein: CASSFQKWGLAKSSGANVLTF; CDR3 DNA: TGTGCCAGCAGTTTTCAGAAGTGGGGACTAGCTAAATCCTCTGGGGCCAACGTCCTGACTTTC
V gene: TRBV7-9; clone size: NA; D gene: TRBD2; J gene: TRBJ2-1; CDR3 protein: CASKRGGFYNEQFF; CDR3 DNA: TGTGCCAGCAAGCGGGGGGGCTTCTACAATGAGCAGTTCTTC
V gene: TRBV7-6; clone size: NA; D gene: NA; J gene: TRBJ1-6; CDR3 protein: CASSPRGGSKGFNSPLHF; CDR3 DNA: TGTGCCAGCAGCCCCCGGGGAGGGTCGAAGGGATTTAATTCACCCCTCCACTTT
V gene: TRBV28; clone size: NA; D gene: TRBD1; J gene: TRBJ1-2; CDR3 protein: CASSGTGRGYTF; CDR3 DNA: TGTGCCAGCAGTGGGACAGGGCGCGGCTACACCTTC
V gene: TRBV10-1; clone size: few; D gene: TRBD1; J gene: TRBJ2-7; CDR3 protein: CASSRDRSYEQYF; CDR3 DNA: TGCGCCAGCAGCCGGGACAGGAGCTACGAGCAGTACTTC
V gene: TRBV19; clone size: NA; D gene: NA; J gene: TRBJ2-1; CDR3 protein: CASSIGGYNEQFF; CDR3 DNA: TGTGCCAGTAGTATCGGAGGCTACAATGAGCAGTTCTTC
V gene: TRBV7-9; clone size: NA; D gene: NA; J gene: TRBJ1-6; CDR3 protein: CASSLTENSPLHF; CDR3 DNA: TGTGCCAGCAGCTTGACAGAAAATTCACCCCTCCACTTT
V gene: TRBV7-2; clone size: NA; D gene: NA; J gene: TRBJ2-3; CDR3 protein: CASSARTGITDTQYF; CDR3 DNA: TGTGCCAGCAGCGCTAGAACAGGGATCACAGATACGCAGTATTTT
V gene: TRBV2; clone size: NA; D gene: NA; J gene: TRBJ1-2; CDR3 protein: CASTPQGFWGYTF; CDR3 DNA: TGTGCCAGCACTCCACAGGGCTTCTGGGGCTACACCTTC
V gene: TRBV4-1; clone size: NA; D gene: TRBD2; J gene: TRBJ2-7; CDR3 protein: CASSQVAGDYEQYF; CDR3 DNA: TGCGCCAGCAGCCAAGTAGCGGGGGACTACGAGCAGTACTTC
V gene: TRBV5-1; clone size: NA; D gene: NA; J gene: TRBJ1-1; CDR3 protein: CASSLASTRDGLRGLEAFF; CDR3 DNA: TGCGCCAGCAGCTTGGCTTCCACCCGGGACGGACTTAGGGGACTTGAAGCTTTCTTT
V gene: TRBV3-1/TRBV3-2; clone size: NA; D gene: NA; J gene: TRBJ2-7; CDR3 protein: CASSLRDEQYF; CDR3 DNA: TGTGCCAGCAGCCTCCGGGACGAGCAGTACTTC
V gene: TRBV3-1/TRBV3-2; clone size: NA; D gene: NA; J gene: TRBJ2-7; CDR3 protein: CASSQELSSYEQYF; CDR3 DNA: TGTGCCAGCAGCCAAGAATTGAGCTCCTACGAGCAGTACTTC
V gene: TRBV10-3; clone size: NA; D gene: TRBD1; J gene: TRBJ1-5; CDR3 protein: CAISNGQGAQPQHF; CDR3 DNA: TGTGCCATCAGTAATGGACAGGGGGCTCAGCCCCAGCATTTT
V gene: TRBV23-1; clone size: NA; D gene: TRBD2; J gene: TRBJ2-7; CDR3 protein: CASSQSLAGGGYEQYF; CDR3 DNA: TGCGCCAGCAGTCAATCACTAGCGGGGGGAGGTTACGAGCAGTACTTC
V gene: TRBV5-6; clone size: few; D gene: TRBD1; J gene: TRBJ1-4; CDR3 protein: CASSQDRAEWVF; CDR3 DNA: TGTGCCAGCAGCCAGGACAGGGCCGAGTGGGTTTTT
V gene: TRBV7-3; clone size: NA; D gene: NA; J gene: TRBJ2-7; CDR3 protein: CASSLSPRDEQYF; CDR3 DNA: TGTGCCAGCAGCTTATCCCCGAGGGACGAGCAGTACTTC
V gene: TRBV23-1; clone size: NA; D gene: NA; J gene: TRBJ1-3; CDR3 protein: CASSQRHRERNTIYF; CDR3 DNA: TGCGCCAGCAGTCAACGGCACAGGGAACGAAACACCATATATTTT
V gene: TRBV19; clone size: NA; D gene: TRBD1; J gene: TRBJ1-5; CDR3 protein: CASSIRRTGGTIQPQHF; CDR3 DNA: TGTGCCAGTAGTATCCGCCGGACAGGGGGCACCATTCAGCCCCAGCATTTT